What follows are 21 T cell receptor beta chains derived from one specimen sequenced in a study of T-cell memory formation after mild COVID-19. TCRdb re-called the 5' RACE reads through MiXCR, storing one row per CDR3 protein. Here the sample spans approximately 150,000 distinct CDR3 sequences, about 5.5% being singletons. Sequencing was done on a sample of PBMCs or a T cell subset sorted from them (not recorded which). These receptors all come from an adult woman who had mild COVID-19 (a few samples of this study predate the infection). Cell type and time point are not known.

J is TRBJ2-7 and V is TRBV3-1, with 10 bases lining up with TRBD2. V lost 1 base to trimming and J lost 0 bases; unmatched junction nucleotides: 3. Germline V gene sequence: CDR1 LGHDT, CDR2 YNNKEL (reference sequence). This CDR3 comprises 16 residues. In nucleotides, the CDR3 is TGTGCCAGCAGCCAAGCCGGACTAGCGGCCTCCTACGAGCAGTACTTC. Its translation: CASSQAGLAASYEQYF.

The chain is built from TRBV5-1 and TRBJ2-1; 7 nucleotides line up with TRBD2. CDR1 is SGHRS and CDR2 is YFSETQ in the germline V gene. J was trimmed by 0 bases and V by 2 bases; bases with no gene match: 17. The CDR3 covers 20 residues. In DNA form, the CDR3 reads TGCGCCAGCAGCTTTTATTCTTTTCTGCGGGAGCCGAGCTCCTACAATGAGCAGTTCTTC. As protein: CASSFYSFLREPSSYNEQFF.

This clonotype was observed at least ten times. The chain carries TRBV20-1 and TRBJ1-1; no definite D call. CDR1 and CDR2 (germline): DFQATT, SNEGSKA (reference sequence). The CDR3 spans 13 residues. The V end was cut by 0 bases, the J end by 3 bases, with 8 bases between. CDR3 amino acids: CSARDPRDTEAFF. CDR3 DNA: TGCAGTGCTAGAGACCCGAGGGACACTGAAGCTTTCTTT.

This clonotype was counted ten times or more. The V and J genes are TRBV7-9 and TRBJ2-7; D is ambiguous. Trimming removed 8 bases at V and 0 bases at J, with 8 bases between. This CDR3 has 12 amino acids. Per the germline V gene, CDR1 is SEHNR and CDR2 is FQNEAQ (reference sequence). CDR3 residues: CASEAVSYEQYF. In DNA form, the CDR3 reads TGTGCCAGCGAGGCGGTCTCCTACGAGCAGTACTTC.

This clonotype was picked up many times. The genes are TRBV12-3 or TRBV12-4 and TRBJ2-1, with TRBD2 matching 8 bases. The CDR3 spans 15 residues. Trimming took 5 bases from V and 3 from J; bases not matched to a gene: 6. Here the CDR3 reads CASSQLADDYNEQFF. The CDR3 nucleotides read TGTGCCAGCAGTCAACTAGCGGATGACTACAATGAGCAGTTCTTC.

This clonotype was observed many times. V and J are TRBV28 and TRBJ2-7; 7 bases align to TRBD2. V lost 8 bases to trimming and J lost 3 bases; unmatched junction nucleotides: 4. CDR1 is MDHEN and CDR2 is SYDVKM in the germline V gene. The CDR3 extends over 12 amino acids. CDR3 sequence reads: CASGTTSYEQYF. The CDR3 DNA follows: TGTGCCAGCGGGACTACAAGCTACGAGCAGTACTTC.

The table lists this clonotype with many counts. V is TRBV6-2 or TRBV6-3 and J is TRBJ2-4; 7 bases line up with TRBD1. CDR3 size: 14 residues. The J segment lost 14 bases and the V segment lost 2 bases, leaving 12 bases of the junction unmatched. CDR1 MNHEY and CDR2 SVGEGT come from the germline V gene. DNA for the CDR3: TGTGCCAGCAGTTACACCGGGACAGTACCCCCTAAGTACTTC. It is translated as CASSYTGTVPPKYF.

This clonotype was detected only a few times. The V gene is TRBV20-1, the J gene TRBJ1-2; D may be TRBD1 (6 bases). This CDR3 is 13 amino acids long. CDR1 and CDR2 (germline): DFQATT, SNEGSKA (reference sequence). V dropped 7 bases and J dropped 6 bases, with 18 bases sitting between them. CDR3 loop: CSVPRQGRDGYTF. The CDR3 DNA reads as TGCAGTGTCCCGCGGCAGGGGAGGGATGGCTACACCTTC.

A note on this clonotype: This could be a read error, since a much larger clone is one nucleotide away. This chain links TRBV5-1 with TRBJ1-2, with D tentatively TRBD1 (6 bases). V was trimmed by 1 base and J by 4 bases, leaving 14 bases between them. The CDR3 has 15 amino acids. The germline V gene has CDR1 SGHRS and CDR2 YFSETQ. The CDR3 sequence: CASSLCRGAVYGYTF. The CDR3 DNA is TGCGCCAGCAGCTTGTGCAGGGGCGCGGTCTATGGCTACACCTTC.

This clonotype has a count of ten or more. The chain couples TRBV29-1 to TRBJ1-1; D possibly corresponds to TRBD1 (6 bases). The CDR3 contains 12 residues. Trimming cost V 7 bases and J 3 bases, with 12 bases left between them. Looked up from germline, CDR1 is SQVTM and CDR2 is ANQGSEA. The CDR3 sequence: CSARTAYTEAFF. The CDR3, as DNA: TGCAGCGCCAGGACAGCTTACACTGAAGCTTTCTTT.

This clonotype was counted only a few times. The chain employs TRBV19 and TRBJ2-1; 7 bases are shared with TRBD2. Germline values: CDR1 LNHDA, CDR2 SQIVND (reference sequence). The CDR3 has 17 residues. J was trimmed by 10 bases and V by 0 bases; bases with no gene match: 15. The CDR3 nucleotides are TGTGCCAGTAGTATAGATGGGAGGGACTACCCTACATCAGAGCAGTTCTTC. This encodes CASSIDGRDYPTSEQFF.

This chain uses TRBV20-1 with TRBJ2-3; the match to TRBD2 covers 8 bases. Germline trimming cut 0 bases from V and 4 bases from J; bases unmatched to any gene: 9. This CDR3 is 16 amino acids long. The V gene's germline CDR1 is DFQATT and CDR2 SNEGSKA (reference sequence). For the CDR3, the DNA is TGCAGTGCTAGAGATCTCAGGCGGGGGGAGGCAGATACGCAGTATTTT. The encoded protein is CSARDLRRGEADTQYF.

This clonotype was seen ten or more times. The rearrangement links TRBV7-2 to TRBJ2-7, with no clear D. Trimming took off 5 bases at V and 0 bases at J, with 8 bases between the two ends. There are 13 residues in the CDR3. CDR1 and CDR2 from the germline V gene are SGHTA and FQGNSA. As DNA, the CDR3 is TGTGCCAGCAGCGCCGCAAGCTCCTACGAGCAGTACTTC. Residues: CASSAASSYEQYF.

This clonotype was seen ten or more times. The CDR3, as DNA: TGCGCCAGCAGCTTGGGGACTAGCGGAGACCGAGAGTTCTTC. This codes for CASSLGTSGDREFF. The chain couples TRBV5-1 to TRBJ2-1; TRBD2 matches 10 bases. The CDR3 covers 14 residues. CDR1 and CDR2 (germline): SGHRS, YFSETQ. V was pared by 0 bases and J by 14 bases, with 8 bases of the junction left unmatched.

This clonotype showed up just a few times. The V call is TRBV7-2, the J call TRBJ1-5; TRBD1 aligns across 11 bases. The trim removed 3 bases at V and 4 bases at J, leaving 14 bases unmatched. The CDR3 is made up of 19 amino acids. CDR1 is SGHTA and CDR2 is FQGNSA in the germline V gene. The CDR3 here is CASSLGTGGKSVRNQPQHF. CDR3 nucleotides: TGTGCCAGCAGCTTGGGGACAGGGGGGAAAAGTGTCAGGAATCAGCCCCAGCATTTT.

This clonotype was detected only a few times. The chain is built from TRBV29-1 and TRBJ2-7; the match to TRBD1 covers 7 bases. V lost 0 bases, J lost 4 bases, and 0 bases stayed unmatched. This CDR3 region has 12 residues. Germline CDR1 SQVTM, CDR2 ANQGSEA. CDR3 nucleotide sequence: TGCAGCGTTGAAGACAGGGGGTACGAGCAGTACTTC. Its protein product is CSVEDRGYEQYF.

This clonotype was detected many times. This sequence joins TRBV3-1 and TRBJ2-7; D unclear. Germline lookup yields CDR1 LGHDT and CDR2 YNNKEL (reference sequence). V was trimmed by 3 bases and J by 2 bases, leaving 8 bases between them. This CDR3 is 13 amino acids long. This CDR3 is CASSQAGAYEQYF. As DNA, the CDR3 is TGTGCCAGCAGCCAGGCCGGTGCCTACGAGCAGTACTTC.

This clonotype was detected many times. This rearrangement joins TRBV15 to TRBJ2-5, with D perhaps assigned TRBD1 or TRBD2 (5 bases each). This CDR3 spans 16 amino acids. Deletions cut 3 bases from V and 4 bases from J, with 18 bases between. Germline V lookup: CDR1 LNHNV, CDR2 YYDKDF (reference sequence). CDR3 DNA sequence: TGTGCCACCAGCAGGAGGGGTCAGGGTACCGGAGAGACCCAGTACTTC. Protein sequence: CATSRRGQGTGETQYF.

This clonotype was observed a few times. The chain is built from TRBV12-3 or TRBV12-4 and TRBJ2-7; 7 nucleotides line up with TRBD2. V shed 2 bases, J shed 5 bases, and the junction held 9 bases outside the gene matches. The CDR3 totals 15 residues. CDR3 region: CASSLSGAPRDEQYF. The CDR3 nucleotides read TGTGCCAGCAGTTTAAGCGGGGCCCCGCGGGACGAGCAGTACTTC.

A remark on this clonotype: Sequence at one end of the junction differs from germline and may be a read error. The chain carries TRBV6-4 and TRBJ2-6; 7 positions agree with TRBD1. The CDR3 is made up of 15 amino acids. In germline, CDR1 is MRHNA, CDR2 SNTAGT. In DNA, the CDR3 is TGTGCCAGCAGCTCCGACAGGGCTGGGGCCAACGTCCTGTCTTTC. Its protein product is CASSSDRAGANVLSF.

The rearrangement joins TRBV11-2 to TRBJ1-2; 12 positions match TRBD1. Per the germline V gene, CDR1 is SGHAT and CDR2 is FQNNGV. The ends lost 1 base at V and 4 bases at J; junction bases unmatched: 10. This CDR3 comprises 18 residues. CDR3 residues: CASSLVEGTGGAGYGYTF. The CDR3, as DNA: TGTGCCAGCAGCTTAGTAGAAGGGACAGGGGGCGCCGGCTATGGCTACACCTTC.